This TCR beta chain was found in a study of T cells in Graves' hyperthyroidism and ophthalmopathy. Regions amplified from RNA transcripts were the TCR beta CDR3 regions. The HTBI set primed first-round TCR CDR3 RT-PCR. MiXCR, applied by TCRdb to the multiplex PCR reads, yields one record per CDR3 protein. Among more than 550,000 distinct CDR3 sequences listed, under 20% were seen once. This clonotype came up once. Germline trimming cut 5 bases from V and 7 bases from J; bases unmatched to any gene: 9. Germline V CDR1 and CDR2: MNHEY, SVGEGT. There are 16 residues in the CDR3. Patients aged 18 to 65 with hyperthyroidism were newly diagnosed, with duration under 2 months.

This TCR was sampled from a woman aged 45-60 years with Graves' hyperthyroidism that later progressed to Graves' ophthalmopathy. Sequencing was performed on blood. The genes are TRBV6-2 or TRBV6-3 and TRBJ1-6; 9 bases are a match to TRBD1. CDR3 amino acids: CASSTVGDRVNSPLHF. The CDR3, as DNA: TGTGCCAGCAGTACCGTGGGGGACAGGGTCAATTCACCCCTCCACTTT.